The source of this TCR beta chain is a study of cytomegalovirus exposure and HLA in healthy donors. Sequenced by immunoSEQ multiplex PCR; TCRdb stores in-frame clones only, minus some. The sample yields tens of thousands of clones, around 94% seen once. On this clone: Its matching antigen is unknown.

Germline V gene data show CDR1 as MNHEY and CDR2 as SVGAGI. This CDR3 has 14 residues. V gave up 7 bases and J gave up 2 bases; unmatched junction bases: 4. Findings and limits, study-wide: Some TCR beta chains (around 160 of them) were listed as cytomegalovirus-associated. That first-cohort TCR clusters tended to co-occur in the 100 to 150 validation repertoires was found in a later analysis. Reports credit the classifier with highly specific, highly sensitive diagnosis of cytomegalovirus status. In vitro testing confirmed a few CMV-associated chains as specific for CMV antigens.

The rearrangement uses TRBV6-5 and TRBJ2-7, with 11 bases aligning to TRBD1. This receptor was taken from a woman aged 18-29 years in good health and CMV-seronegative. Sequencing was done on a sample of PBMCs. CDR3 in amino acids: CASTGTGGTYEQYF. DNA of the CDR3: TGTGCCAGCACCGGGACAGGGGGTACCTACGAGCAGTACTTC.